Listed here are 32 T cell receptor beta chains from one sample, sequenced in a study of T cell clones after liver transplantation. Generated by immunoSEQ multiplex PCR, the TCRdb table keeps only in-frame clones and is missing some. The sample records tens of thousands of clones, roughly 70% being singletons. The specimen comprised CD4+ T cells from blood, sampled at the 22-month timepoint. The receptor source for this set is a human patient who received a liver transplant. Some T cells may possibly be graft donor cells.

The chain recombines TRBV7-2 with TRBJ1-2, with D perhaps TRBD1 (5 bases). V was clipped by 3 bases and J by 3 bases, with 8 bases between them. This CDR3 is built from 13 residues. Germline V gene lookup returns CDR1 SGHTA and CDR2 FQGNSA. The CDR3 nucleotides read TGTGCCAGCAGCTTCAGCAGGGACTATGGCTACACCTTC. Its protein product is CASSFSRDYGYTF.

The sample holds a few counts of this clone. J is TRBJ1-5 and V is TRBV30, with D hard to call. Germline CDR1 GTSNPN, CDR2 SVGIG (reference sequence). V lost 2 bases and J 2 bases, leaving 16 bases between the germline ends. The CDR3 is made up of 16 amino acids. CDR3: CAWSPKQFRGNQPQHF. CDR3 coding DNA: TGTGCCTGGAGTCCAAAACAATTTCGAGGCAATCAGCCCCAGCATTTT.

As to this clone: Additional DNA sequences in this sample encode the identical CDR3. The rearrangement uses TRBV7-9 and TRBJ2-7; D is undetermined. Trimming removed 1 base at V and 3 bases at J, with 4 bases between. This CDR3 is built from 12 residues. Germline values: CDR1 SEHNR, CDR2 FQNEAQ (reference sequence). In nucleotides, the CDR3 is TGTGCCAGCAGCTTAGGGGACTACGAGCAGTACTTC. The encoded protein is CASSLGDYEQYF.

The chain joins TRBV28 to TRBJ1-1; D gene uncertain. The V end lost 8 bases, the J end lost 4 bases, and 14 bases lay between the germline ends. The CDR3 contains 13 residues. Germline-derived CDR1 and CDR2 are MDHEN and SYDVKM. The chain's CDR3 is CASQQNLGTEAFF. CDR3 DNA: TGTGCCAGCCAACAGAACCTGGGCACTGAAGCTTTCTTT.

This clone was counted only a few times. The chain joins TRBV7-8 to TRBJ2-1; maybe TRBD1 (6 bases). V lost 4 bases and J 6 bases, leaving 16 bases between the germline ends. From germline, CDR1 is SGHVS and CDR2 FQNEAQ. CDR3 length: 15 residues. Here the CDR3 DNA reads TGTGCCAGCAGCTCAATAACCGGGACATTCAATGAGCAGTTCTTC. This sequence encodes CASSSITGTFNEQFF. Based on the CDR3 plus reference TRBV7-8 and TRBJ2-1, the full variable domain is GAGVSQSPRYKVAKRGQDVALRCDPISGHVSLFWYQQALGQGPEFLTYFQNEAQLDKSGLPSDRFFAERPEGSVSTLKIQRTQQEDSAVYLCASSSITGTFNEQFFGPGTRLTVL.

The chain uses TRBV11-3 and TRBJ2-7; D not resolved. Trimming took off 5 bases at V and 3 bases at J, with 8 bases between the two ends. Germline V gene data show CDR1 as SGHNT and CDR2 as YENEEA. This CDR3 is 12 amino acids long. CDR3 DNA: TGTGCCAGCAGCCAAAACAGCTACGAGCAGTACTTC. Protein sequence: CASSQNSYEQYF.

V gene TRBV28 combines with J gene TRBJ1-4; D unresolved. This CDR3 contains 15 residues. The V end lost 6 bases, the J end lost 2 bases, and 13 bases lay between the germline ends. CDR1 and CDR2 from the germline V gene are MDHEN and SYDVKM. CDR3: CASREGLGTNEKLFF. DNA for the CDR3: TGTGCCAGCAGGGAAGGCCTGGGGACTAATGAAAAACTGTTTTTT. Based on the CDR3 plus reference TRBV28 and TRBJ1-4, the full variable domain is DVKVTQSSRYLVKRTGEKVFLECVQDMDHENMFWYRQDPGLGLRLIYFSYDVKMKEKGDIPEGYSVSREKKERFSLILESASTNQTSMYLCASREGLGTNEKLFFGSGTQLSVL.

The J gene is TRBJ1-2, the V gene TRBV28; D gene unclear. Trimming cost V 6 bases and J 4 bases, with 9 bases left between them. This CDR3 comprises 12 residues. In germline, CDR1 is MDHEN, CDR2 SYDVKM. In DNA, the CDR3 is TGTGCCAGCAGCCTACACAGCTATGGCTACACCTTC. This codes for CASSLHSYGYTF.

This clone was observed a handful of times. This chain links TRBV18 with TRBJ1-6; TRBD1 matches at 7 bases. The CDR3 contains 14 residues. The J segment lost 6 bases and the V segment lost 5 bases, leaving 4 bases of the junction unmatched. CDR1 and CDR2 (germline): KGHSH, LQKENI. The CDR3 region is CASSSAGGNSPLHF. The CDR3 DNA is TGTGCCAGCTCATCGGCAGGGGGTAATTCACCCCTCCACTTT.

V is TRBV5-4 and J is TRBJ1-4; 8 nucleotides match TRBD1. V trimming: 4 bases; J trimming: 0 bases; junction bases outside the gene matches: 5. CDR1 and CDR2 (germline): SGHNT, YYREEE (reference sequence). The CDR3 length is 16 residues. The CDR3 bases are TGTGCCAGCAGCCCGACAGGGGATGCAACTAATGAAAAACTGTTTTTT. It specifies CASSPTGDATNEKLFF.

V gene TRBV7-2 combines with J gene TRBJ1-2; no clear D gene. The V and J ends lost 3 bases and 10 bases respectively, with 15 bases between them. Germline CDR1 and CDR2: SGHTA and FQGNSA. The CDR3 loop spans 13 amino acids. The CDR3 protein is CASSLTKDGYYTF. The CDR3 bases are TGTGCCAGCAGCTTGACAAAGGACGGCTACTACACCTTC.

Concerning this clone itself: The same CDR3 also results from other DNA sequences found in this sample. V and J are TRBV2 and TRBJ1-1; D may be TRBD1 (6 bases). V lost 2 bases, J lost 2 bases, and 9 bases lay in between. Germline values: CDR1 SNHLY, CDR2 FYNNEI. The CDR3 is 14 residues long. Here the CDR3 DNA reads TGTGCCAGCAGTGAATCGGGACAAAACACTGAAGCTTTCTTT. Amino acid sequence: CASSESGQNTEAFF.

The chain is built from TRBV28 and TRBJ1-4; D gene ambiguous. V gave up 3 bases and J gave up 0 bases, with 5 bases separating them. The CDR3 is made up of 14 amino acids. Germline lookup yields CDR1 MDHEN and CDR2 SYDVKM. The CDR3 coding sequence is TGTGCCAGCAGTTTGCACGCAACTAATGAAAAACTGTTTTTT. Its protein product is CASSLHATNEKLFF.

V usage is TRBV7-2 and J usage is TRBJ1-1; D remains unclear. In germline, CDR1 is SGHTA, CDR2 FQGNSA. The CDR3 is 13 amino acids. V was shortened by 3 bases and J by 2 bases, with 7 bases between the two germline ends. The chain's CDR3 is CASSFIANTEAFF. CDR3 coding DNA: TGTGCCAGCAGCTTCATCGCCAACACTGAAGCTTTCTTT.

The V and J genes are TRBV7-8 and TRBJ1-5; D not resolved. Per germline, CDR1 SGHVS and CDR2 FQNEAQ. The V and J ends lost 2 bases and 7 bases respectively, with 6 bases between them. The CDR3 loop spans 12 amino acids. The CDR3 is CASSLTPQPQHF. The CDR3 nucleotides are TGTGCCAGCAGCTTAACCCCACAGCCCCAGCATTTT.

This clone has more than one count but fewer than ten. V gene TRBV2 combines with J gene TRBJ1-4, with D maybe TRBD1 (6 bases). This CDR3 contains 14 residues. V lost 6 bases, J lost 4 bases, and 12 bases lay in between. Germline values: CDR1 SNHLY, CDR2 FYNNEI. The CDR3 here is CASSRTDVNEKLFF. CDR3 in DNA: TGTGCCAGCAGCAGGACAGACGTTAATGAAAAACTGTTTTTT.

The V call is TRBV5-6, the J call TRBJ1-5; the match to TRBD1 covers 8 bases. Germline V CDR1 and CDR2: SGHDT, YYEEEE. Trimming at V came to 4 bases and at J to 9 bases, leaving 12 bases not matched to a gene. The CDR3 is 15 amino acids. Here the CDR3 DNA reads TGTGCCAGCAGCCCTGGGACAGGTACCTTGGGGCCCCAGCATTTT. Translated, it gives CASSPGTGTLGPQHF.

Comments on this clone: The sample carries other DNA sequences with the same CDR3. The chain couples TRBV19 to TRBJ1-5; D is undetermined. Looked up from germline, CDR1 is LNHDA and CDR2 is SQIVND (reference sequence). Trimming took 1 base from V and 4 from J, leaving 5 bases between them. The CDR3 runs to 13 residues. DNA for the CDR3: TGTGCCAGTAGTATAGGAGGTAATCAGCCCCAGCATTTT. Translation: CASSIGGNQPQHF.

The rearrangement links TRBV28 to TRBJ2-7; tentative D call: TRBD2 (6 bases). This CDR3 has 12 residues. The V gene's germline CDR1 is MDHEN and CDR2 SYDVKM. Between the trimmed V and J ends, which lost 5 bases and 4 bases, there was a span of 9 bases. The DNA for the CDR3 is TGTGCCAGCAGTGTGCGGGGTTACGAGCAGTACTTC. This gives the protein CASSVRGYEQYF.

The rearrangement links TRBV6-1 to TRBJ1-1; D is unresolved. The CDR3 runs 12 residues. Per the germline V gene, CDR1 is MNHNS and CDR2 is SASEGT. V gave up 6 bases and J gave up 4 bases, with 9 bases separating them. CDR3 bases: TGTGCCAGCAGCAGCCCGTCCACTGAAGCTTTCTTT. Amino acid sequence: CASSSPSTEAFF.

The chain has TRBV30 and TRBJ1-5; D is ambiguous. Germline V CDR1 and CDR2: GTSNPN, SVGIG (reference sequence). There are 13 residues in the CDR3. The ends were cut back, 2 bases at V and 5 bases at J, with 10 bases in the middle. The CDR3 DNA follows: TGTGCCTGGAGTTTCGGGATGGATCAGCCCCAGCATTTT. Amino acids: CAWSFGMDQPQHF.

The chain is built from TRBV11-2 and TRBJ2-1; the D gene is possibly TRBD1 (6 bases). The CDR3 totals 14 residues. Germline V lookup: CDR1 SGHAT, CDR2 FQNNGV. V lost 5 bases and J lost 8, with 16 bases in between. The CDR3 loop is CASSLNPRGDEQFF. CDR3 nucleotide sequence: TGTGCCAGCAGCCTAAATCCCAGGGGCGATGAGCAGTTCTTC.

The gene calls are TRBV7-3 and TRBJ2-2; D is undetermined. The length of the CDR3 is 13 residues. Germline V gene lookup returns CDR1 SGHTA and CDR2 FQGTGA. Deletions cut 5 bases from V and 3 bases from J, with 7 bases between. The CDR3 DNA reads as TGTGCCAGCAGCCCCCGGGACACCGGGGAGCTGTTTTTT. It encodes CASSPRDTGELFF.

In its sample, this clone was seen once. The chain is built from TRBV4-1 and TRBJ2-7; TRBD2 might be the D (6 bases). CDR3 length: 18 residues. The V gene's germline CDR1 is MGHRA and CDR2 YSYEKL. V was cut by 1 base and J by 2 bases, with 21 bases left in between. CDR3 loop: CASSQGGTGGTRTYEQYF. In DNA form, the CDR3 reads TGCGCCAGCAGCCAAGGCGGGACTGGCGGGACCAGGACCTACGAGCAGTACTTC.

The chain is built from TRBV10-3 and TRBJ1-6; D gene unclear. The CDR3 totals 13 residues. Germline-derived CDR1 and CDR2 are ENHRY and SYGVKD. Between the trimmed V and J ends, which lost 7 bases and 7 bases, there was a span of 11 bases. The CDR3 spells CAITEGNNSPLHF. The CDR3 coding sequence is TGTGCCATCACGGAGGGTAACAATTCACCCCTCCACTTT.

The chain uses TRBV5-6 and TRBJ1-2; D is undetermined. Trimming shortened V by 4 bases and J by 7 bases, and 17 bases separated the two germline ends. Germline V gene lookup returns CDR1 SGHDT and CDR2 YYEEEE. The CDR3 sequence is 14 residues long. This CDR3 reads CASSPDWGKGGYTF. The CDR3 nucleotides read TGTGCCAGCAGCCCTGATTGGGGTAAAGGTGGCTACACCTTC.

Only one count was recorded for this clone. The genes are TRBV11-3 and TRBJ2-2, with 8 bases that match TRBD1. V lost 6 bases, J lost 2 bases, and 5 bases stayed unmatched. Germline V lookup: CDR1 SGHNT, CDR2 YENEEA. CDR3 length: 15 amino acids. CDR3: CASRDGQGNTGELFF. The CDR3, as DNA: TGTGCCAGCAGAGATGGACAGGGAAACACCGGGGAGCTGTTTTTT. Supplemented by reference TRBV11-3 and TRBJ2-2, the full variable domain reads EAGVVQSPRYKIIEKKQPVAFWCNPISGHNTLYWYLQNLGQGPELLIRYENEEAVDDSQLPKDRFSAERLKGVDSTLKIQPAELGDSAVYLCASRDGQGNTGELFFGEGSRLTVL.

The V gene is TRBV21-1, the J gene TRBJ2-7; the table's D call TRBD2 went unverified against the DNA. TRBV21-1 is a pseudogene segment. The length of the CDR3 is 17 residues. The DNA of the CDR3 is TGTGCCAGCAACCGATTGATCGGCACGACTCGTTCCTACGAGCAGTACTTC. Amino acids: CASNRLIGTTRSYEQYF.

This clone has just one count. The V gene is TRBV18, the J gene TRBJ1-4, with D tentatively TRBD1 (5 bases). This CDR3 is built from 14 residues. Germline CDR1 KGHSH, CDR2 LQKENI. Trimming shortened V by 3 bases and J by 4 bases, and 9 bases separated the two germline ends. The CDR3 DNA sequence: TGTGCCAGCTCACCGACCGGGGGTAATGAAAAACTGTTTTTT. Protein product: CASSPTGGNEKLFF. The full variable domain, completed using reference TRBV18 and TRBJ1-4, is NAGVMQNPRHLVRRRGQEARLRCSPMKGHSHVYWYRQLPEEGLKFMVYLQKENIIDESGMPKERFSAEFPKEGPSILRIQQVVRGDSAAYFCASSPTGGNEKLFFGSGTQLSVL.

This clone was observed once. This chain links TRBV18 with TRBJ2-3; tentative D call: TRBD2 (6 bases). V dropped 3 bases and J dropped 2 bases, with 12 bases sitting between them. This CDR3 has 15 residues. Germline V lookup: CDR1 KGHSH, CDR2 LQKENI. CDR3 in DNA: TGTGCCAGCTCACCCGGGACTGGATTCACAGATACGCAGTATTTT. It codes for CASSPGTGFTDTQYF.

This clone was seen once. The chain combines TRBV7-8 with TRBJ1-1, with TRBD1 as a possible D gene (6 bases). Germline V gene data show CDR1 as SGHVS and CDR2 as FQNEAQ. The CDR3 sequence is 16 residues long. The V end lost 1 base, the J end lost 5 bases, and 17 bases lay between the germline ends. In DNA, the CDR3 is TGTGCCAGCAGCTTAGTCCGCGTCAGGGGAGGGACTGAAGCTTTCTTT. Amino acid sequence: CASSLVRVRGGTEAFF.

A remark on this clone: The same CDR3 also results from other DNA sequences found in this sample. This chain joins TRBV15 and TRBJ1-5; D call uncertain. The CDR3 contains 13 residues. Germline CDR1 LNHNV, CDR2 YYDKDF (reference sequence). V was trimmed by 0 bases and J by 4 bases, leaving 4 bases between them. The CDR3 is CATSREGNQPQHF. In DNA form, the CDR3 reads TGTGCCACCAGCAGAGAGGGTAATCAGCCCCAGCATTTT. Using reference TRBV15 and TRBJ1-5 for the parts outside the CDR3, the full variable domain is DAMVIQNPRYQVTQFGKPVTLSCSQTLNHNVMYWYQQKSSQAPKLLFHYYDKDFNNEADTPDNFQSRRPNTSFCFLDIRSPGLGDTAMYLCATSREGNQPQHFGDGTRLSIL.